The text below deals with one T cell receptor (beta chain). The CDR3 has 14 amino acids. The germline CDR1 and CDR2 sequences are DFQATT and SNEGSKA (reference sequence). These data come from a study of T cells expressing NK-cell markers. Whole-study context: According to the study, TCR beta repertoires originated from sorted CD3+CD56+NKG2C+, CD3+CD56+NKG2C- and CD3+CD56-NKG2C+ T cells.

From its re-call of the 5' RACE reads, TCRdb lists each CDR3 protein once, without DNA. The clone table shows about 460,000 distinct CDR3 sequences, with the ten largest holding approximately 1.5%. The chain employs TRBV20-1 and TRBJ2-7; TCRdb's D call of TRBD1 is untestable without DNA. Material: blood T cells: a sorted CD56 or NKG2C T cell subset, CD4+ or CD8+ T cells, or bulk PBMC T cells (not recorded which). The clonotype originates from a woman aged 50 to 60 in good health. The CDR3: CSAKKQGARYEQYF.